This T cell receptor beta chain was recorded in a study of cytomegalovirus exposure and HLA in healthy donors (dated by TCRdb to 2017 to 2019). Regarding the study in general: An earlier analysis of approximately 640 of the donors reported approximately 270 Gb of sequence data and 120 million or so unique TCR beta sequences from 150 million to 200 million T cells. Rather than drawing on any new phenotypic data, the later analysis identified candidate immune exposures from TCR beta sequences and the way those sequences occurred across donors. Every repertoire in the discovery cohort had been generated on one and the same sequencing platform. Alongside the repertoire data, information on donor age, sex, ethnicity and CMV serostatus was compiled. Class I and class II HLA loci were covered by the typing at four-digit resolution. The study aimed to test whether cataloging public T cell receptors could reveal signatures of past pathogen exposure. High-throughput TCR immunosequencing, statistical association of individual TCRs with disease status, and machine learning were combined to predict cytomegalovirus infection status. The study profiled the T cell repertoires of hundreds of subjects by immunosequencing and related them to cytomegalovirus serostatus. The number of donors typed differed by locus, with about 629-630 for A, B, C, DRB1 and DQB1, around 500 for DQA1, 600 to 610 for DPA1, and approximately 470 for DPB1. An earlier analysis of about 600 of the donors used high-throughput TCR beta sequencing to judge whether each TCR beta V gene segment behaved as functional or pseudogenic. Among under 450 genotyped donors of the cohort, an average of 235,054 unique TCR beta nucleotide sequences were sequenced per donor, roughly 20% of them non-productive. About 5 DR-DQ haplotypes were handled as single units for association and clustering, since linkage in the cohort was strong. Genome-wide SNP genotypes for about 60% of the 666 donors were used in a later genetic analysis, which treated that subset as a discovery cohort. An early release covering about 600 HLA-typed donors comprised approximately 290 gigabases of sequencing data and around 80 million unique TCR sequences. Of the roughly 400 genotyped donors, 65% to 90% fell in the genetic ancestry cluster associated with self-reported Caucasian donors. A later analysis re-examined previously published TCR beta repertoires from 500 to 700 donors and added high-resolution HLA genotyping to investigate patterns of TCR occurrence. Along with the roughly 670-subject first cohort, a separate validation cohort of some 130 different subjects was used.

In total, more than 500 healthy bone marrow donors made up the cohort. At the time of sampling, every cohort member was nominally healthy, though immune exposures that went unrecorded were likely present. The donor tested CMV seronegative and was one of the 352 seronegative cohort members. Every donor gave a peripheral blood sample, and the peripheral blood mononuclear cells from that sample were used for TCR beta sequencing. Genomic DNA was extracted from the blood cell samples with the Qiagen DNeasy Blood Extraction Kit. Preparation of the library involved the immunoSEQ multiplex PCR assay. For the multiplex PCR, a mixture combining 60 forward primers for TCR Vbeta segments and 13 reverse primers for TCR Jbeta segments was used. The CDR3 region of rearranged TCR beta genes was amplified from genomic DNA with a multiplex PCR assay. The amplified TCR beta libraries were sequenced on the Illumina HiSeq System as 87-base-pair reads. Per the source publication's procedure: A later analysis counted some 74 million unique TCR beta chains across the 550 to 750 repertoires, and some 11 million of these chains were shared by at least two donors. Raw reads were error-corrected and collapsed into unique sequences by a nearest-neighbor algorithm in which closely related sequences were merged to remove PCR and sequencing errors. Alignment of CDR3 sequences to IMGT reference sequences was used to assign V, D and J gene segments. For a sequence to be retained, a match of at least six nucleotides was required to both a V gene segment and a J gene segment. Rearrangements were called productive when the CDR3 lacked stop codons and stayed in frame with V and J; all others were non-productive. Following IMGT convention, CDR3 was defined as the stretch from the second conserved V-encoded cysteine up to the conserved J-encoded phenylalanine. The earlier analysis of roughly 590 of the donors excluded sequences that lacked an unambiguous match to a single V gene segment. An earlier analysis of 587 of the donors called V segments functional above 56.7% productive rearrangements and segregating when the between-donor standard deviation exceeded 5%. To diagnose cytomegalovirus status from the catalog of TCR beta chain sequences, a statistical classification framework was built. In a later analysis, V and J genes were assigned by comparing TCR nucleotide sequences against IMGT/GENE-DB human TR gene sequences. The TCRdist pipeline was used in a later analysis to assign CDR3 sequences and most-parsimonious VDJ recombination scenarios. In a later analysis, each TCR beta chain was defined by its CDR3 amino acid sequence together with its V-gene family, and reads without a unique V-gene family were excluded. To address suspected cross-contamination and a sequencing artifact, a later analysis removed approximately 600 highly shared, low-generation-probability nucleotide sequences. In a later analysis, a clonal expansion index for each public chain was calculated from normalized within-repertoire ranks of inferred template counts. A later analysis computed generation probabilities with a VDJ recombination model fitted to out-of-frame rearrangements, and checked the results against IGoR. Hypergeometric tests were used in a later analysis to score TCR-TCR, TCR-HLA and TCR-CMV co-occurrence, with a repertoire-size bias correction applied to the TCR pairs. To estimate false discovery rates, a later analysis permuted the HLA or CMV assignments 20 times. In a later analysis, co-occurring TCRs were grouped using DBSCAN, and TCRdist sequence similarity was added for clustering within HLA-allele-positive subsets. Co-occurrence clustering excluded repertoires with fewer than 30,000 or more than 120,000 public chains, plus five with anomalous nucleotide sharing. TCRdb re-hosts the immuneACCESS table, in-frame sequences only. Its copies lack some clones; in the studies checked, an unresolved V gene accounts for under half of them, and the cause for the rest is not known. The V and J calls and clone size were taken over from that table, and D and trimming were inferred from the DNA. This sample's clone table shows 70,000 or so clones. Under 3% of the sample lies in the top ten.

Summary of the overall study and its limitations: Compared with the roughly 670-donor mean, donors in an Asian-associated ancestry cluster had fewer N-insertions in productive TCRs, according to a later genetic analysis. Several of the top co-occurrence clusters appeared to be linked to parvovirus B19, influenza, CMV and Epstein-Barr virus, according to a later analysis. The presence/absence analyses assumed that sequencing depth was roughly uniform across donors, and that assumption may not be true. While some public TCRs were present in many individuals, most TCR sequences turned up only very rarely across donors. A later genetic analysis associated a missense DCLRE1C variant with V-gene and J-gene trimming of TCR beta chains, and an independent cohort replicated the association. At a false discovery rate of 0.05, a later analysis linked about 16,000 TCR beta sequences to specific HLA alleles. A later analysis found that HLA-associated TCR beta chains were more clonally expanded and had lower generation probabilities than equally common non-associated chains. A group of highly shared sequence variants was considered likely to be a technical artifact of the sequencing pipeline. For the cohort, immune exposure information was limited to CMV serostatus. A further reported finding was that TCR beta sequences accurately predicted the HLA-A and HLA-B alleles for most subjects in the first cohort. The authors suggested that the approach could potentially be extended to other disease states and immunological phenotypes. When HLA alleles, especially DR and DQ, strongly co-occurred, attributing TCR associations to individual alleles was difficult. Because counts were too low, around 18 rarely observed V segments, including chromosome 9 orphons, were left out of the earlier analysis of some 600 of the donors. A later analysis found that TCR association rates varied across HLA loci, with DRB1 alleles showing the most associated TCRs and HLA-C alleles the fewest. Most CMV-associated TCR beta chains appeared to be HLA-restricted in a later analysis, and the HLA associations seemed to be driven largely by CMV exposure. In an earlier analysis of about 540 of the donors, most TCR beta V segments were observed in productive rearrangements about 87% or about 30% of the time, broadly matching IMGT annotations. This cohort had only TCR beta chains sequenced, and the lack of alpha or paired-chain data limited which features could be detected. A total of 150 to 200 TCR beta chains were listed by the study as associated with cytomegalovirus. In both the original and validation cohorts, the classifier was reported to diagnose cytomegalovirus status with high specificity and sensitivity. The 87-base-pair reads could not distinguish some IMGT-functional V segments, including TRBV6-2 and TRBV6-3, so those segments were excluded. In vitro tests confirmed that three of the cytomegalovirus-associated TCR beta chains recognize cytomegalovirus antigens. Correlated functional status among segregating V segments might reflect linkage disequilibrium, but an unknown experimental factor could not be ruled out. HLA typing was unavailable for some donors at each locus, so association tests used only the typed subset.

Trimming accounts for 1 base at V and 4 bases at J, while the number of junction bases matched to no gene is 4. The CDR3 numbers 16 residues from cysteine through phenylalanine. The only DNA kept is the CDR3, 48 bases in frame from the first base. CDR1 and CDR2, per the germline V gene, are MGHDK and SYGVNS. In regard to this clone: The antigen this receptor binds is unknown.

This TCR derives from a middle-aged man in good health and CMV-seronegative. Sequencing was done on a sample of PBMCs. The rearranged chain carries TRBV25-1 and TRBJ2-3; the junction holds 11 bases that match TRBD1. The CDR3 loop reads CASSEWAGQGADTQYF. Read as DNA, the sequence is TGTGCCAGCAGTGAATGGGCGGGACAGGGGGCAGATACGCAGTATTTT.